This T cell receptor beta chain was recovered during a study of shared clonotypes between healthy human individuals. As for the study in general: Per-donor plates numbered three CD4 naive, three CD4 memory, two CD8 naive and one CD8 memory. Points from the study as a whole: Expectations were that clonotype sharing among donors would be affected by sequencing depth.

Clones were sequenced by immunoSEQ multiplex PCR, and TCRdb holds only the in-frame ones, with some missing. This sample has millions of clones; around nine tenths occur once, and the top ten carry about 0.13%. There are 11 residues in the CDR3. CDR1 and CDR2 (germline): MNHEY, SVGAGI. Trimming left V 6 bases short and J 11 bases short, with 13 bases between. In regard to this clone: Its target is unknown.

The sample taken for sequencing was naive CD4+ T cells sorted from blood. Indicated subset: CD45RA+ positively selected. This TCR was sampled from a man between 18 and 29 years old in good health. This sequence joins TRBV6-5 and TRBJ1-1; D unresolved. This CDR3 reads CASRRQATAFF. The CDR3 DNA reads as TGTGCCAGCAGGAGGCAGGCTACGGCTTTCTTT.